This T cell receptor (beta chain) originates from a study of blood T cell repertoires in COVID-19. Turning to the study itself: COVID-19 samples from acute and convalescent phases originated in the United States, Italy and Spain. T cells, B-cell-depleted T cells, or PBMCs provided the cDNA or gDNA that served as material.

Authors' data handling: The authors estimated nucleated cell counts from reference gene primer amplification. Using immunoSEQ multiplex PCR, the repertoire was profiled, and TCRdb retains in-frame clones only, with some absent. For V, J and clone size, that table is used; D and trimming come from the DNA. The sample shows approximately 120,000 clones, more than 80% of them seen only once. The junction had 1 base not matched to a gene; V was cut back by 0 bases and J by 0 bases. Looked up from germline, CDR1 is LNHDA and CDR2 is SQIVND (reference sequence). The CDR3 runs to 18 residues. The TCR originated in a human donor in a cohort sampled during active COVID-19. The chain combines TRBV19 with TRBJ2-2, with 13 bases identical to TRBD2. Sequences were obtained from peripheral blood. The CDR3 region is CASSIDGLAGANTGELFF. CDR3 bases: TGTGCCAGTAGTATAGATGGACTAGCGGGAGCGAACACCGGGGAGCTGTTTTTT. Based on the CDR3 plus reference TRBV19 and TRBJ2-2, the full variable domain is DGGITQSPKYLFRKEGQNVTLSCEQNLNHDAMYWYRQDPGQGLRLIYYSQIVNDFQKGDIAEGYSVSREKKESFPLTVTSAQKNPTAFYLCASSIDGLAGANTGELFFGEGSRLTVL.